These 15 T cell receptor beta chains came from one sample sequenced in a study of cytomegalovirus exposure and HLA in healthy donors. A multiplex PCR was run with 60 Vbeta primers and 13 Jbeta primers. TCRdb keeps only in-frame clones here, not all; method: immunoSEQ multiplex PCR. The sample consists of 90,000 to 150,000 clones, roughly 72% of them appearing once. Source material: PBMCs. These receptors were obtained from a woman in her fifties or sixties in good health and CMV-seropositive.

The chain joins TRBV7-9 to TRBJ1-3; TRBD1 matches 7 bases. The V gene's germline CDR1 is SEHNR and CDR2 FQNEAQ (reference sequence). The CDR3 extends over 15 amino acids. With 5 bases clipped from V and 1 base from J, the junction kept 5 bases outside the gene matches. The CDR3 is CASSRDSASGNTIYF. The CDR3 DNA sequence: TGTGCCAGCAGCCGGGACAGTGCTTCTGGAAACACCATATATTTT.

V gene TRBV11-3 combines with J gene TRBJ2-3; a possible D gene is TRBD1 (5 bases). There are 15 residues in the CDR3. V lost 4 bases to trimming and J lost 8 bases, with 19 bases between them. Germline values: CDR1 SGHNT, CDR2 YENEEA. The chain's CDR3 is CASSSTALSKGTQYF. Written as DNA, the CDR3 is TGTGCCAGCAGCTCGACAGCGCTATCCAAGGGTACGCAGTATTTT.

A remark on this clone: Other DNA sequences within the sample encode an identical CDR3. The chain uses TRBV19 and TRBJ2-1, with D perhaps matching TRBD2 (6 bases). This CDR3 contains 13 residues. V was pared by 3 bases and J by 5 bases, with 8 bases between. The germline gives CDR1 LNHDA, CDR2 SQIVND (reference sequence). CDR3 in DNA: TGTGCCAGTAGTATCGGACTAAACAATGAGCAGTTCTTC. It yields the protein CASSIGLNNEQFF.

The genes are TRBV15 and TRBJ1-1, with TRBD1 matching 7 bases. J lost 1 base, V lost 6 bases, and 8 bases had no gene match. The germline V gene has CDR1 LNHNV and CDR2 YYDKDF (reference sequence). This CDR3 is 15 amino acids long. The CDR3 DNA is TGTGCCACCAGTGCGGGACAGACATCGAACACTGAAGCTTTCTTT. This sequence encodes CATSAGQTSNTEAFF. Complete variable domain (other parts from reference TRBV15 and TRBJ1-1): DAMVIQNPRYQVTQFGKPVTLSCSQTLNHNVMYWYQQKSSQAPKLLFHYYDKDFNNEADTPDNFQSRRPNTSFCFLDIRSPGLGDTAMYLCATSAGQTSNTEAFFGQGTRLTVV.

The genes are TRBV11-2 and TRBJ2-3; possibly TRBD2 for D (6 bases). V lost 6 bases and J 3 bases, leaving 16 bases between the germline ends. CDR1 is SGHAT, CDR2 FQNNGV, per germline. This CDR3 region has 15 residues. The CDR3 protein is CASSYLRGSTDTQYF. CDR3 DNA: TGTGCCAGCAGTTACCTACGGGGGAGTACAGATACGCAGTATTTT.

This clone was detected a few times. The rearrangement links TRBV11-2 to TRBJ2-1, with D uncertain. Trimming removed 1 base at V and 6 bases at J, with 13 bases between. Germline CDR1 SGHAT, CDR2 FQNNGV. The CDR3 loop spans 15 amino acids. CDR3 protein: CASSLVIMVGNEQFF. The CDR3 DNA follows: TGTGCCAGCAGCTTAGTGATAATGGTCGGCAATGAGCAGTTCTTC. Complete variable domain (other parts from reference TRBV11-2 and TRBJ2-1): EAGVAQSPRYKIIEKRQSVAFWCNPISGHATLYWYQQILGQGPKLLIQFQNNGVVDDSQLPKDRFSAERLKGVDSTLKIQPAKLEDSAVYLCASSLVIMVGNEQFFGPGTRLTVL.

V and J are TRBV28 and TRBJ1-2, with unresolved D. V shed 3 bases and J shed 7 bases, with 9 bases lying between them. The length of the CDR3 is 12 residues. Germline CDR1 MDHEN, CDR2 SYDVKM. The CDR3 spells CASSFGPGGYTF. The CDR3 DNA follows: TGTGCCAGCAGTTTTGGTCCGGGTGGCTACACCTTC.

The rearrangement uses TRBV19 and TRBJ2-6; the D is unclear. CDR1 and CDR2 (germline): LNHDA, SQIVND (reference sequence). This CDR3 has 16 residues. V was cut by 3 bases and J by 2 bases, with 11 bases left in between. CDR3 in amino acids: CASSISRSTGANVLTF. In DNA form, the CDR3 reads TGTGCCAGTAGTATCTCCCGGTCTACTGGGGCCAACGTCCTGACTTTC.

This clone showed up just a few times. The chain joins TRBV27 to TRBJ2-7; 9 bases map to TRBD1. Germline V lookup: CDR1 MNHEY, CDR2 SMNVEV (reference sequence). This CDR3 comprises 13 residues. V lost 5 bases to trimming and J lost 7 bases; unmatched junction nucleotides: 6. CDR3 protein: CASSPTGGGEQYF. DNA for the CDR3: TGTGCCAGCAGTCCCACAGGGGGCGGTGAGCAGTACTTC.

CDR3 amino acids: CASSLGLASGMNEQYF. CDR3 coding DNA: TGTGCCAGCAGCTTGGGGTTGGCTAGCGGGATGAACGAGCAGTACTTC. The chain employs TRBV5-5 and TRBJ2-7, with TRBD2 matching 9 bases. CDR3 size: 16 residues. Germline CDR1 SGHKS, CDR2 YYEKEE (reference sequence). Losses at the gene ends were 0 bases for V and 5 bases for J; bases not matched to a gene: 9.

The V gene is TRBV11-2, the J gene TRBJ2-7, with 11 bases matching TRBD2. The CDR3 contains 16 residues. Germline CDR1 reads SGHAT; CDR2 reads FQNNGV. With 6 bases clipped from V and 2 bases from J, the junction kept 9 bases outside the gene matches. CDR3 nucleotides: TGTGCCAGCAGTGGGAGGACTAGCGGGTCCCCCTACGAGCAGTACTTC. As protein: CASSGRTSGSPYEQYF.

This chain joins TRBV19 and TRBJ2-7; 7 bases align to TRBD2. The CDR3 has 11 amino acids. Trimming at V came to 7 bases and at J to 4 bases, leaving 1 base not matched to a gene. Germline values: CDR1 LNHDA, CDR2 SQIVND (reference sequence). For the CDR3, the DNA is TGTGCCAGTACGGGAGGATACGAGCAGTACTTC. It translates to CASTGGYEQYF. Supplemented by reference TRBV19 and TRBJ2-7, the full variable domain reads DGGITQSPKYLFRKEGQNVTLSCEQNLNHDAMYWYRQDPGQGLRLIYYSQIVNDFQKGDIAEGYSVSREKKESFPLTVTSAQKNPTAFYLCASTGGYEQYFGPGTRLTVT.

V and J are TRBV14 and TRBJ1-1; tentatively, D is TRBD1 (6 bases). The CDR3 is 14 amino acids. V lost 1 base and J 6 bases, leaving 12 bases between the germline ends. Germline CDR1 is SGHDN and CDR2 is FVKESK. CDR3 sequence: CASSQGTAAAEAFF. The DNA of the CDR3 is TGTGCCAGCAGCCAAGGGACAGCGGCCGCTGAAGCTTTCTTT. The entire variable domain, with the rest obtained from reference TRBV14 and TRBJ1-1, is as follows: EAGVTQFPSHSVIEKGQTVTLRCDPISGHDNLYWYRRVMGKEIKFLLHFVKESKQDESGMPNNRFLAERTGGTYSTLKVQPAELEDSGVYFCASSQGTAAAEAFFGQGTRLTVV.

The chain recombines TRBV7-6 with TRBJ2-3; 7 bases map to TRBD2. V was clipped by 5 bases and J by 0 bases; unmatched bases: 11. This CDR3 contains 17 residues. The germline V gene has CDR1 SGHVS and CDR2 FNYEAQ. DNA of the CDR3: TGTGCCAGCAGCCCAAGAGGGGCGGGAGCAAGCACAGATACGCAGTATTTT. Its translation: CASSPRGAGASTDTQYF.

This sequence joins TRBV6-5 and TRBJ1-1; tentatively, D is TRBD1 (6 bases). The CDR3 runs 13 residues. CDR1 and CDR2 (germline): MNHEY, SVGAGI. Trimming left V 8 bases short and J 4 bases short, with 14 bases between. The CDR3 nucleotides read TGTGCCAGCCTACCGGGACATAGCACTGAAGCTTTCTTT. It specifies CASLPGHSTEAFF.